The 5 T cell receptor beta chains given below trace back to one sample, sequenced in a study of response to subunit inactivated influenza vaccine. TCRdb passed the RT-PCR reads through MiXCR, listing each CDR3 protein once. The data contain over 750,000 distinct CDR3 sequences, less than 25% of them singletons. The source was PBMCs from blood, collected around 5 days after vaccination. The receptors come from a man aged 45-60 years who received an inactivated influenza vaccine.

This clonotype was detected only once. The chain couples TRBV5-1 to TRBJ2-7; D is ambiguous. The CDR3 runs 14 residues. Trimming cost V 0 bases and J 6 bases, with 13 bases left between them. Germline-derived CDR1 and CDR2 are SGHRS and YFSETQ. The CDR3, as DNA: TGCGCCAGCAGCTTGGACTATTTGGCTGGCGAGCAGTACTTC. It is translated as CASSLDYLAGEQYF. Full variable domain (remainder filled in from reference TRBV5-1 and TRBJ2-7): KAGVTQTPRYLIKTRGQQVTLSCSPISGHRSVSWYQQTPGQGLQFLFEYFSETQRNKGNFPGRFSGRQFSNSRSEMNVSTLELGDSALYLCASSLDYLAGEQYFGPGTRLTVT.

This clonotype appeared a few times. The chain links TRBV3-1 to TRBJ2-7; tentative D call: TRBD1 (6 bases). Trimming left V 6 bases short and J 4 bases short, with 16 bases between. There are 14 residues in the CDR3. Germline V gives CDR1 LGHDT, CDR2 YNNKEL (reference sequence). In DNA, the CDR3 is TGTGCCAGCAGTCGTTCCGGGACAACTTACGAGCAGTACTTC. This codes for CASSRSGTTYEQYF.

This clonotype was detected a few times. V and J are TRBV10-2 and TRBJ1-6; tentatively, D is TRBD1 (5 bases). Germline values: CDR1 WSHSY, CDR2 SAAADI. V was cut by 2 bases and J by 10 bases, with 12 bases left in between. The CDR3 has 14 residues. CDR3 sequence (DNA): TGCGCCAGCAGTGAGGTGGGGGGGGGATCACCCCTCCACTTT. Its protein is CASSEVGGGSPLHF.

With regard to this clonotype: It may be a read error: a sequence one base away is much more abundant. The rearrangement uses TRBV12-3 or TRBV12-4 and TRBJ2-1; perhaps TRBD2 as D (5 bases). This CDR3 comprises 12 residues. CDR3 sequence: CASSLVSDEHFF. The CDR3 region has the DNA TGTGCCAGCAGTTTAGTTAGCGATGAGCACTTCTTC.

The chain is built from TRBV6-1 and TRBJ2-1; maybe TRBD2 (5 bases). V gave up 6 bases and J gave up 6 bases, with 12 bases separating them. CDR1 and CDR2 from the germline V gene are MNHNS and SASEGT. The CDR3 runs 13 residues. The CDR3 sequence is CASSLRRTNEQFF. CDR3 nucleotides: TGTGCCAGCAGCCTCCGGAGGACCAATGAGCAGTTCTTC.